The sequence of this T cell receptor beta chain was determined in a study of human T cells and chemical hapten exposure. For the study at large: For the approximately 25-week duration of the study, patients were given weekly doses of diphenylcyclopropenone on the scalp. Patch tests applied 0.01% DPC to the upper back, read at 6 days.

Authors' methods: Around 97,000 TCRs per sample was the median, with a range of roughly 23,224 to 750,000. MiXCR was run by TCRdb on the RACE reads, yielding one entry per CDR3 protein. The V and J calls and clone size come from TCRdb's table, not from the authors' own analysis. The data show more than 90,000 distinct CDR3 sequences, approximately 10% seen once. Only a few counts were recorded for this clonotype. The time point here: patch test 2, 6 weeks after DPC sensitization. Treatment specified: therapeutic diphenylcyclopropenone sensitization with weekly scalp DPC. Prior to application of each patch test, blood was drawn. The CDR3 has 11 amino acids. The V end lost 2 bases, the J end lost 8 bases, and 4 bases lay between the germline ends. Per the germline V gene, CDR1 is KGHSH and CDR2 is LQKENI.

The receptor was derived from a woman aged 40 to 50 with alopecia areata. Some clones in this sample may be carry-over from other donors' samples. V usage is TRBV18 and J usage is TRBJ2-1, with D unresolved. Source: whole blood, taken in connection with sensitization to the hapten diphenylcyclopropenone (DPC). The CDR3 nucleotides read TGTGCCAGCTCACCAGTCCATGAGCAGTTCTTC. Its translation is CASSPVHEQFF.